These 30 T cell receptor beta chains originate from one sample sequenced in a study of human T cells and chemical hapten exposure. A single record per CDR3 protein comes from TCRdb applying MiXCR to the RACE reads. This sample has 380,000 or so distinct CDR3 sequences, with around 4.8% found just once. The sample's time point: patch test 1, 2 weeks after DPC sensitization. Treatment here: therapeutic diphenylcyclopropenone sensitization with weekly scalp DPC. The specimen comprised whole blood, sampled in connection with sensitization to the hapten diphenylcyclopropenone (DPC). The receptors derive from a woman in her 50s with alopecia areata. Some clones in this sample may be carry-over from other donors' samples.

The genes are TRBV20-1 and TRBJ1-5; perhaps TRBD1 as D (5 bases). The CDR3 is 13 residues long. V was trimmed by 5 bases and J by 9 bases, leaving 17 bases between them. The germline CDR1 and CDR2 sequences are DFQATT and SNEGSKA (reference sequence). CDR3 sequence: CSAPRDPQGPQHF. CDR3 coding DNA: TGCAGTGCTCCCCGGGACCCCCAGGGGCCCCAGCATTTT.

The genes are TRBV7-8 and TRBJ2-7; 10 bases match TRBD2. J gave up 9 bases and V 5 bases, and 19 bases lay outside the gene matches. Germline V gene sequence: CDR1 SGHVS, CDR2 FQNEAQ. This CDR3 is built from 17 residues. CDR3 protein: CASSVSGTSVPRPGQYF. In DNA, the CDR3 is TGTGCCAGCAGCGTATCCGGGACTAGCGTTCCCCGTCCGGGGCAGTACTTC.

This clonotype was seen a handful of times. The CDR3 sequence: CASSLGVSGGSTDTQYF. CDR3 DNA: TGTGCCAGCAGCTTAGGGGTTAGCGGGGGGAGCACAGATACGCAGTATTTT. The chain links TRBV7-2 to TRBJ2-3; 10 positions match TRBD2. Germline CDR1 is SGHTA and CDR2 is FQGNSA. The CDR3 contains 17 residues. V dropped 1 base and J dropped 0; count of bases not matched to a gene: 4.

In this sample, this clonotype turned up many times. A read error may account for a junction end that differs from germline. The rearrangement links TRBV5-1 to TRBJ2-5; D is uncertain. The CDR3 sequence is 12 residues long. Germline V CDR1 and CDR2: SGHRS, YFSETQ. CDR3 in amino acids: CASSLSQGTQYF. CDR3 nucleotide sequence: TGCGCCAGCAGCTTGTCCCAAGGGACCCAGTACTTC.

Comments on this clonotype: Its ends do not fully match the called genes, so a read error is possible. In nucleotides, the CDR3 is TGCAGTGCTACCGTGGGGGGCTGGAATCAGCCCAAGCATTTT. Translating gives CSATVGGWNQPKHF. The chain couples TRBV20-1 to TRBJ1-5; possible D gene TRBD1, 6 bases. Germline-derived CDR1 and CDR2 are DFQATT and SNEGSKA (reference sequence). CDR3 length: 14 residues.

This clonotype was observed many times. The chain joins TRBV29-1 to TRBJ1-2; D might be TRBD1 (5 bases). This CDR3 contains 15 residues. Germline CDR1 SQVTM, CDR2 ANQGSEA. V was clipped by 4 bases and J by 0 bases, with 15 bases between them. The CDR3 loop reads CSVATGTVANYGYTF. CDR3 DNA sequence: TGCAGCGTTGCAACCGGGACGGTAGCTAACTATGGCTACACCTTC. Together with reference TRBV29-1 and TRBJ1-2, the CDR3 gives the full variable domain: SAVISQKPSRDICQRGTSLTIQCQVDSQVTMMFWYRQQPGQSLTLIATANQGSEATYESGFVIDKFPISRPNLTFSTLTVSNMSPEDSSIYLCSVATGTVANYGYTFGSGTRLTVV.

The table lists this clonotype with many counts. The chain combines TRBV29-1 with TRBJ1-1; TRBD1 might be the D (6 bases). The V end lost 1 base, the J end lost 3 bases, and 12 bases lay between the germline ends. The CDR3 consists of 14 residues. Germline CDR1 and CDR2: SQVTM and ANQGSEA. In DNA form, the CDR3 reads TGCAGCGTTGAAGGTCGGGGGCGGGACACTGAAGCTTTCTTT. Translated: CSVEGRGRDTEAFF.

This clonotype was observed many times. The V call is TRBV4-2, the J call TRBJ2-5; 7 positions match TRBD2. The CDR3 has 14 amino acids. The germline CDR1 and CDR2 sequences are LGHNA and YNFKEQ. The ends lost 2 bases at V and 7 bases at J; junction bases unmatched: 7. The CDR3 DNA follows: TGTGCCAGCAGCCAATCCGGGGCTAGCGGGACCCAGTACTTC. This gives the protein CASSQSGASGTQYF.

This clonotype was found many times. This chain uses TRBV27 with TRBJ2-1; 7 nucleotides line up with TRBD2. Unmatched junction bases numbered 10, after V lost 5 bases and J lost 3 bases. CDR1 and CDR2 (germline): MNHEY, SMNVEV (reference sequence). The length of the CDR3 is 16 residues. CDR3 residues: CASSSSSGIFYNEQFF. As DNA, the CDR3 is TGTGCCAGCAGTAGTTCAAGCGGGATCTTCTACAATGAGCAGTTCTTC.

The V and J genes are TRBV20-1 and TRBJ2-1; D is undetermined. Trimming left V 7 bases short and J 1 base short, with 20 bases between. Germline V lookup: CDR1 DFQATT, CDR2 SNEGSKA (reference sequence). The CDR3 is 16 amino acids. In DNA, the CDR3 is TGCAGTGTCCCTGCCCGGGCTGGAGCATCCTACAATGAGCAGTTCTTC. This sequence encodes CSVPARAGASYNEQFF.

The table lists this clonotype with many counts. The rearrangement links TRBV28 to TRBJ2-1; D not certain. Trimming cost V 2 bases and J 4 bases, with 9 bases left between them. This CDR3 has 14 amino acids. Germline V gene sequence: CDR1 MDHEN, CDR2 SYDVKM. DNA of the CDR3: TGTGCCAGCAGTTTAGAGGCCGGATACAATGAGCAGTTCTTC. This translates into CASSLEAGYNEQFF. Full variable domain (outside the CDR3, taken from reference TRBV28 and TRBJ2-1): DVKVTQSSRYLVKRTGEKVFLECVQDMDHENMFWYRQDPGLGLRLIYFSYDVKMKEKGDIPEGYSVSREKKERFSLILESASTNQTSMYLCASSLEAGYNEQFFGPGTRLTVL.

At least ten counts were recorded for this clonotype. The chain uses TRBV29-1 and TRBJ2-3; D may correspond to TRBD1 or TRBD2 (5 bases each). The V gene's germline CDR1 is SQVTM and CDR2 ANQGSEA. This CDR3 spans 12 amino acids. V lost 7 bases and J 5 bases, leaving 13 bases between the germline ends. CDR3 sequence (DNA): TGCAGCGCTGACTTTGGGGGAGATACGCAGTATTTT. Amino acids: CSADFGGDTQYF.

This clonotype has ten or more counts. V and J are TRBV29-1 and TRBJ1-1; D not resolved. The V end lost 0 bases, the J end lost 1 base, and 6 bases lay between the germline ends. Germline loops: CDR1 SQVTM, CDR2 ANQGSEA. The CDR3 has 13 residues. CDR3 in DNA: TGCAGCGTTGAAGAGACCGCGAACACTGAAGCTTTCTTT. Protein sequence: CSVEETANTEAFF.

In this sample, this clonotype turned up many times. The chain is built from TRBV6-5 and TRBJ1-3; D remains ambiguous. This CDR3 has 17 residues. Trimming took 0 bases from V and 2 from J, leaving 14 bases between them. Germline loops: CDR1 MNHEY, CDR2 SVGAGI. CDR3 DNA: TGTGCCAGCAGTTACTCCCCCATGCTGACGACTGGAAACACCATATATTTT. Its translation is CASSYSPMLTTGNTIYF.

The table lists this clonotype with many counts. This chain uses TRBV11-2 with TRBJ2-1; 13 nucleotides agree with TRBD2. Trimming at V came to 5 bases and at J to 4 bases, leaving 11 bases not matched to a gene. Germline CDR1 is SGHAT and CDR2 is FQNNGV. The CDR3 contains 18 residues. The DNA of the CDR3 is TGTGCCAGCAGCACCCACGGAAGACTAGCGGGGGGTTACAATGAGCAGTTCTTC. It specifies CASSTHGRLAGGYNEQFF. Supplemented by reference TRBV11-2 and TRBJ2-1, the full variable domain reads EAGVAQSPRYKIIEKRQSVAFWCNPISGHATLYWYQQILGQGPKLLIQFQNNGVVDDSQLPKDRFSAERLKGVDSTLKIQPAKLEDSAVYLCASSTHGRLAGGYNEQFFGPGTRLTVL.

This clonotype was recorded at least ten times. The chain uses TRBV28 and TRBJ2-7, with 8 bases identical to TRBD2. Germline V gene lookup returns CDR1 MDHEN and CDR2 SYDVKM. The CDR3 consists of 15 residues. V was clipped by 6 bases and J by 5 bases; unmatched bases: 12. The CDR3 DNA sequence: TGTGCCAGCAGCCCCCGGGCGGGGGGCGTTGACGAGCAGTACTTC. It is translated as CASSPRAGGVDEQYF.

This clonotype was detected many times. The chain links TRBV6-2 or TRBV6-3 to TRBJ2-7, with D perhaps assigned TRBD1 or TRBD2 (5 bases each). In germline, CDR1 is MNHEY, CDR2 SVGEGT. Trimming left V 7 bases short and J 5 bases short, with 21 bases between. The CDR3 has 15 residues. The CDR3: CASTPSGSVGDEQYF. DNA for the CDR3: TGTGCCAGCACTCCATCGGGTTCGGTGGGGGACGAGCAGTACTTC.

This clonotype has a count of ten or more. The rearrangement links TRBV27 to TRBJ1-2; D unresolved. CDR3 length: 14 residues. V lost 5 bases and J lost 4, with 14 bases in between. Germline V gene sequence: CDR1 MNHEY, CDR2 SMNVEV (reference sequence). The CDR3 region has the DNA TGTGCCAGCAGTCCGTCAGTATCGGGCTATGGCTACACCTTC. Its protein is CASSPSVSGYGYTF.

Only a few counts were recorded for this clonotype. This chain links TRBV6-1 with TRBJ1-3, with 7 bases identical to TRBD1. The length of the CDR3 is 13 residues. Germline values: CDR1 MNHNS, CDR2 SASEGT. With 10 bases clipped from V and 4 bases from J, the junction kept 7 bases outside the gene matches. In DNA, the CDR3 is TGTGCCACACACAGGGGTGCCGGAAACACCATATATTTT. This codes for CATHRGAGNTIYF.

This chain links TRBV7-3 with TRBJ2-5; 11 bases align to TRBD2. The germline gives CDR1 SGHTA, CDR2 FQGTGA. With V trimmed by 4 bases and J by 7 bases, 2 bases remained unmatched. The CDR3 extends over 13 amino acids. CDR3 sequence (DNA): TGTGCCAGCAGCTCTGGACTAGCGGGGACCCAGTACTTC. Translating gives CASSSGLAGTQYF.

This clonotype was picked up a small number of times. The CDR3, as DNA: TGTGCCAGCAGTGAAAGGACAGGGACGAGTTCACCCCTCCACTTT. It yields the protein CASSERTGTSSPLHF. V is TRBV6-1 and J is TRBJ1-6; 8 bases map to TRBD1. CDR1 is MNHNS and CDR2 is SASEGT in the germline V gene. The CDR3 spans 15 residues. J gave up 9 bases and V 2 bases, and 6 bases lay outside the gene matches.

The sample holds a few counts of this clonotype. The chain recombines TRBV6-4 with TRBJ2-3, with D unresolved. CDR1 and CDR2 from the germline V gene are MRHNA and SNTAGT. The CDR3 has 17 amino acids. V was shortened by 5 bases and J by 2 bases, with 20 bases between the two germline ends. CDR3 coding DNA: TGTGCCAGCAGTCTCAACGGCGGCTACCTTCTCACAGATACGCAGTATTTT. It translates to CASSLNGGYLLTDTQYF.

The chain links TRBV28 to TRBJ1-5; the D gene is possibly TRBD1 (6 bases). Trimming took off 1 base at V and 7 bases at J, with 14 bases between the two ends. In germline, CDR1 is MDHEN, CDR2 SYDVKM. The CDR3 is 15 amino acids. CDR3 DNA: TGTGCCAGCAGTTTATCAGGTCCAGGGGTCCAGCCCCAGCATTTT. This translates into CASSLSGPGVQPQHF. Full variable domain (rest looked up from reference TRBV28 and TRBJ1-5): DVKVTQSSRYLVKRTGEKVFLECVQDMDHENMFWYRQDPGLGLRLIYFSYDVKMKEKGDIPEGYSVSREKKERFSLILESASTNQTSMYLCASSLSGPGVQPQHFGDGTRLSIL.

V gene TRBV6-2 or TRBV6-3 combines with J gene TRBJ2-1; the match to TRBD2 covers 9 bases. The CDR3 runs 15 residues. The J segment lost 5 bases and the V segment lost 4 bases, leaving 6 bases of the junction unmatched. Germline loops: CDR1 MNHEY, CDR2 SVGEGT. The CDR3 region has the DNA TGTGCCAGCAGTTTGAGAGCGGGGGGAAACAATGAGCAGTTCTTC. This gives the protein CASSLRAGGNNEQFF.

This clonotype was recorded at least ten times. The chain uses TRBV5-1 and TRBJ2-3; D is perhaps TRBD1 (5 bases). V was pared by 0 bases and J by 6 bases, with 17 bases between. The CDR3 extends over 16 amino acids. CDR1 is SGHRS and CDR2 is YFSETQ in the germline V gene. Written as DNA, the CDR3 is TGCGCCAGCAGCTTGGACGGCAGGGCAAGGGTTGATACGCAGTATTTT. The encoded protein is CASSLDGRARVDTQYF.

This clonotype was observed at least ten times. V gene TRBV9 combines with J gene TRBJ1-1; D is undetermined. Trimming stripped 3 bases from V and 4 bases from J, with 16 bases between. This CDR3 region has 15 residues. Germline CDR1 is SGDLS and CDR2 is YYNGEE. In DNA, the CDR3 is TGTGCCAGCAGCGCAAACCAGGTGTCGGGCACTGAAGCTTTCTTT. This translates into CASSANQVSGTEAFF.

This clonotype occurred many times. The rearrangement links TRBV6-2 or TRBV6-3 to TRBJ1-2; D is unresolved. The germline V and J ends were trimmed by 10 bases and 4 bases, with 13 bases remaining between them. CDR1 MNHEY and CDR2 SVGEGT come from the germline V gene. The CDR3 is made up of 12 amino acids. CDR3: CATRAGPYGYTF. DNA of the CDR3: TGTGCCACCCGGGCGGGTCCCTATGGCTACACCTTC.

This clonotype occurred many times. V usage is TRBV27 and J usage is TRBJ1-1; possibly TRBD1 for D (5 bases). The CDR3 runs 13 residues. V was pared by 3 bases and J by 4 bases, with 9 bases between. The germline V gene encodes CDR1 MNHEY and CDR2 SMNVEV (reference sequence). CDR3 protein: CASSLSGATEAFF. In DNA, the CDR3 is TGTGCCAGCAGTTTGTCTGGGGCCACTGAAGCTTTCTTT.

The CDR3 bases are TGTGCCAGCAGTTCTCCCGGGACTAGCGGGGACACAGATACGCAGTATTTT. Its translation: CASSSPGTSGDTDTQYF. V and J are TRBV28 and TRBJ2-3; 13 bases line up with TRBD2. Germline-derived CDR1 and CDR2 are MDHEN and SYDVKM. The CDR3 is 17 amino acids. Germline trimming cut 4 bases from V and 2 bases from J; bases unmatched to any gene: 6.

This clonotype was counted at least ten times. V is TRBV12-3 or TRBV12-4 and J is TRBJ1-2; D uncertain. V dropped 5 bases and J dropped 4 bases, with 11 bases sitting between them. The CDR3 is 13 amino acids. The CDR3 DNA reads as TGTGCCAGCAGTCCTGCTGGGAGCTATGGCTACACCTTC. This codes for CASSPAGSYGYTF.